A single T cell receptor beta chain is shown here with its context. This entry is derived from a study of T cell responses to AZD1222 COVID-19 vaccine. Some clones are missing from TCRdb's copy, which holds only in-frame ones; the method was immunoSEQ multiplex PCR. The data show roughly 120,000 clones, about nine tenths seen once. The input for sequencing was peripheral blood, taken on day 0 of AZD1222 vaccination. The sequence derives from an adult in good health.

This CDR3 is CASSQVGRGYAFF. The CDR3 bases are TGTGCCAGCAGCCAAGTTGGCAGGGGATACGCTTTCTTT. This sequence joins TRBV4-2 and TRBJ1-1, with D possibly TRBD1 on 6 matching bases. Germline V gene sequence: CDR1 LGHNA, CDR2 YNFKEQ. This CDR3 spans 13 amino acids. V gave up 1 base and J gave up 11 bases, with 14 bases separating them.